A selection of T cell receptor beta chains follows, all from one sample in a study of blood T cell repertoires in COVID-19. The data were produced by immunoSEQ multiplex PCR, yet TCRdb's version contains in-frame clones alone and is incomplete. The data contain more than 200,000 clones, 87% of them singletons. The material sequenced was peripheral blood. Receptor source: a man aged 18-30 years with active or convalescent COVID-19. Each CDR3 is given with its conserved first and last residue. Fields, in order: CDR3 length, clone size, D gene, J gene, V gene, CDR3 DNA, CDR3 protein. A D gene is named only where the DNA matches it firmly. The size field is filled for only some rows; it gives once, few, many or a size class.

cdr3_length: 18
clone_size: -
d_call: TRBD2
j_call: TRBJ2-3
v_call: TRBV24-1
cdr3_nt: TGTGCCACCAGGGGACTAGCGGGAGGGACGGCGGGCACAGATACGCAGTATTTT
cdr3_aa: CATRGLAGGTAGTDTQYF

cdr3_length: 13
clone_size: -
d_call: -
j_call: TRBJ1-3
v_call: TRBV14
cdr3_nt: TGTGCCAGCAGCCAAGATCTGAGTAACACCATATATTTT
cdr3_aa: CASSQDLSNTIYF

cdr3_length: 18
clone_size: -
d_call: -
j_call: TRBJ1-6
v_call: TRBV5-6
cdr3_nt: TGTGCCAGCAGCTCGTTCAGGGGTCCCCTCTCCTATAATTCACCCCTCCACTTT
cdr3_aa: CASSSFRGPLSYNSPLHF

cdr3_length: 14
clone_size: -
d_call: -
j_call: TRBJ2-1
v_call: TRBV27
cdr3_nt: TGTGCCAGCAGTTTGACCTGGCTAGACAATGAGCAGTTCTTC
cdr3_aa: CASSLTWLDNEQFF

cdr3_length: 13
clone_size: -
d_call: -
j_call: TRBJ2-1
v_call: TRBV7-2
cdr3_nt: TGTGCCAGCAGCTTTGACAGCTACAATGAGCAGTTCTTC
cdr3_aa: CASSFDSYNEQFF

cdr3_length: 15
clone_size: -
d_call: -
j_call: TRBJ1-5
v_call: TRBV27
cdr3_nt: TGTGCCAGCAGTAACCAACGGGTGGGCAATCAGCCCCAGCATTTT
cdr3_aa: CASSNQRVGNQPQHF

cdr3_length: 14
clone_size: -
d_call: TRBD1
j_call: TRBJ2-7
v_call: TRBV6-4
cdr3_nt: TGTGCCAGCAGAAACCGGGACAGGGGCTACGAGCAGTACTTC
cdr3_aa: CASRNRDRGYEQYF

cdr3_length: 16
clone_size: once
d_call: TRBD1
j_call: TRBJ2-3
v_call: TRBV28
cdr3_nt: TGTGCCAGCAGTTTACCGTGGACAGGGGGCCGAGATACGCAGTATTTT
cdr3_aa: CASSLPWTGGRDTQYF

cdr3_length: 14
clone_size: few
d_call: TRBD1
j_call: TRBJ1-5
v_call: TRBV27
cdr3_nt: TGTGCCAGCAGTCTCACAGGGGGTGTTCAGCCCCAGCATTTT
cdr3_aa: CASSLTGGVQPQHF

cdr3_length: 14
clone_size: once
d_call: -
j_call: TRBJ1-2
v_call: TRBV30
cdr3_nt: TGTGCCTGGAGTGAGGTCGGAGGCCTCTATGGCTACACCTTC
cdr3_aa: CAWSEVGGLYGYTF

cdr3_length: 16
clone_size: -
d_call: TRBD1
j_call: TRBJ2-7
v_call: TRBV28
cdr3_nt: TGTGCCAGCAGTTTAATCGGGACAGGGGCCGCCTACGAGCAGTACTTC
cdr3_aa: CASSLIGTGAAYEQYF

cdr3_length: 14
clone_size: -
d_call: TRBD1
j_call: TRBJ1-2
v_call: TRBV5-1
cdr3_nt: TGCGCCAGCAGCTTGGGACAGGGGAGCTATGGCTACACCTTC
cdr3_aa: CASSLGQGSYGYTF

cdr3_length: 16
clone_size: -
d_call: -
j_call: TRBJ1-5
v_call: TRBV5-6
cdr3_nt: TGTGCCAGCAGCACGAGGGGGGGAACGGGCAATCAGCCCCAGCATTTT
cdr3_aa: CASSTRGGTGNQPQHF

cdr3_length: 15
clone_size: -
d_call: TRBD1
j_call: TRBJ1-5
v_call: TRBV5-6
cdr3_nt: TGTGCCAGCAGCTTGGCAGGGGGGAGCAATCAGCCCCAGCATTTT
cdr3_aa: CASSLAGGSNQPQHF

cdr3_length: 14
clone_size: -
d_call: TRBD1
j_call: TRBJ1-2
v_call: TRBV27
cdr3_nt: TGTGCCAGCAGTTTCCAGGGGGCGTCTGGGGGCTACACCTTC
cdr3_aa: CASSFQGASGGYTF

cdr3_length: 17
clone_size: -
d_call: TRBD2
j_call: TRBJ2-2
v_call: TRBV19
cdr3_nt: TGTGCCAGTAGTAAGACTAGCGGGGGGCCTAACACCGGGGAGCTGTTTTTT
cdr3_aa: CASSKTSGGPNTGELFF

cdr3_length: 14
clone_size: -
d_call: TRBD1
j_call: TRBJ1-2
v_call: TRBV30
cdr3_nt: TGTGCCTGGAGTGTAGGCCGACAGGGCTACGGCTACACCTTC
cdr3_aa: CAWSVGRQGYGYTF

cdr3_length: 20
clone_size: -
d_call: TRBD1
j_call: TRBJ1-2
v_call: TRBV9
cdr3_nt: TGTGCCAGCAGCGGGGGGGGGCCCGACAGGGGTCCCTACATGAACTATGGCTACACCTTC
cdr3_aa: CASSGGGPDRGPYMNYGYTF

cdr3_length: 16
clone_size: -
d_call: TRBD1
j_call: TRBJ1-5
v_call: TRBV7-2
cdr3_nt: TGTGCCAGCAGCTGGACAGGGACGAGGAACAATCAGCCCCAGCATTTT
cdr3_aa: CASSWTGTRNNQPQHF

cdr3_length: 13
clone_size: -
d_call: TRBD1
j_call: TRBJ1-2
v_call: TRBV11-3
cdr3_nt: TGTGCCAGCAGCGAACAGGGGGGCTATGGCTACACCTTC
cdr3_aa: CASSEQGGYGYTF

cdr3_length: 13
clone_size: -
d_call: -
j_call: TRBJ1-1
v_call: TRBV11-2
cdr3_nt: TGTGCCAGCAGCTTAGGGGCCGGCTGGAGGGCTTTCTTT
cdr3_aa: CASSLGAGWRAFF

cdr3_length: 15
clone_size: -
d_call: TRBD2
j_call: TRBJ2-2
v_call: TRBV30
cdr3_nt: TGTGCCTGGAGTGTACCTAGCGGGGGGGAAGGGGAGCTGTTTTTT
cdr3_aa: CAWSVPSGGEGELFF

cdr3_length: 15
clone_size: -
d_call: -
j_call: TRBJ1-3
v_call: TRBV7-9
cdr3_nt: TGTGCCAGCAGTTTGGGGGCCACAGATGGAAACACCATATATTTT
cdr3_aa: CASSLGATDGNTIYF

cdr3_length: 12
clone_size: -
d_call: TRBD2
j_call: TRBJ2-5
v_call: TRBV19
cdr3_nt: TGTGCCAGTAGGACTAGCTGGGGGACCCAGTACTTC
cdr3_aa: CASRTSWGTQYF

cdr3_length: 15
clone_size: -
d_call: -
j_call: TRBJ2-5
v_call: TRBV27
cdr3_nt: TGTGCCAGCCGCCCCTCAGGGACATACAGAGAGACCCAGTACTTC
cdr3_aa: CASRPSGTYRETQYF

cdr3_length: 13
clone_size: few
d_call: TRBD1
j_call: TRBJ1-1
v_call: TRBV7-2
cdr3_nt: TGTGCCAGCAGCCCACACAGGGGTACTGAAGCTTTCTTT
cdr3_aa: CASSPHRGTEAFF

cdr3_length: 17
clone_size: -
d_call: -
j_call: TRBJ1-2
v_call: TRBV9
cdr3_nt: TGTGCCAGCAGCGTATCGTCGGAGCGAATGGCGAGCTATGGCTACACCTTC
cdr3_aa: CASSVSSERMASYGYTF

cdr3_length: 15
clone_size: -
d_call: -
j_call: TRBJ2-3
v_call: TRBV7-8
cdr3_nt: TGTGCCAGCATAAACCTTAAAGCGGGCACAGATACGCAGTATTTT
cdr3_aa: CASINLKAGTDTQYF

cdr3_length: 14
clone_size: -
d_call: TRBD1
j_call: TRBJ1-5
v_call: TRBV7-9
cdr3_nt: TGTGCCAGCAGTCTAACAGGGGTTAATCAGCCCCAGCATTTT
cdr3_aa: CASSLTGVNQPQHF

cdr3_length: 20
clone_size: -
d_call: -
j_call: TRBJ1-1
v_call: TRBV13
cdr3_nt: TGTGCCAGCAGCTTGTATTCAGGGTTGGGCTCGAATTACCTGAACACTGAAGCTTTCTTT
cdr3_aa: CASSLYSGLGSNYLNTEAFF

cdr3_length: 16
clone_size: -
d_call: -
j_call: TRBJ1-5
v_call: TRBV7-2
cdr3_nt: TGTGCCAGCAGCTTAGAAGCTACCTCCCCTCGGGGGCCCCAGCATTTT
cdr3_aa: CASSLEATSPRGPQHF